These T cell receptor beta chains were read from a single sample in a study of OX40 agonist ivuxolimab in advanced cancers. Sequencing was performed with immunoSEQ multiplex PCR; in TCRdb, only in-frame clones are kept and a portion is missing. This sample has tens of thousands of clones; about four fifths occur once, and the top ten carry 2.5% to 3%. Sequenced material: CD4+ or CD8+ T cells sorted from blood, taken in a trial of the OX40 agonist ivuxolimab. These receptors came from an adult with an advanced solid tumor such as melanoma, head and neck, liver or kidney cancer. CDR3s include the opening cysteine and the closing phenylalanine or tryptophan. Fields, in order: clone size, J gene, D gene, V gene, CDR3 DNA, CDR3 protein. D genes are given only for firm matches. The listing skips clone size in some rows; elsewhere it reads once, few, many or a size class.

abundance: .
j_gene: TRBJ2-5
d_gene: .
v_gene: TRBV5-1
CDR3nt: TGCGCCAGCAGTTGGGTGGGGGTCCAAGAGACCCAGTACTTC
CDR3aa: CASSWVGVQETQYF

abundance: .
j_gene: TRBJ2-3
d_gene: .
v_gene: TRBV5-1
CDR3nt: TGCGCCAGCAGCTTCGGGGGCACAGATACGCAGTATTTT
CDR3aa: CASSFGGTDTQYF

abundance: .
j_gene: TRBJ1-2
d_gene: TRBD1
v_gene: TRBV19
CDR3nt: TGTGCCAGTAGTATCCCCCGACAGCTAACAGGGGATCGCGGCTACACCTTC
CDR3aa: CASSIPRQLTGDRGYTF

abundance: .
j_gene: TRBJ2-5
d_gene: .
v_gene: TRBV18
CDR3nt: TGTGCCAGCTCACCATCCTCAGCCCCAGAGACCCAGTACTTC
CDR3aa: CASSPSSAPETQYF

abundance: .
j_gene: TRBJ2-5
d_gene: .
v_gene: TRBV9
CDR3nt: TGTGCCAGCAGCCAGGGCGGGGAGGAAGAGACCCAGTACTTC
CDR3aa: CASSQGGEEETQYF

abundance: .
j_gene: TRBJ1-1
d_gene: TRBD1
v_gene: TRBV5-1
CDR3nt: TGCGCCAGCAGCTTTCTACCTCCGGGACAGGGTTTCGTGAACACTGAAGCTTTCTTT
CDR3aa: CASSFLPPGQGFVNTEAFF

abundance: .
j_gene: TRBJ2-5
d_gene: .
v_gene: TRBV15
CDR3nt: TGTGCCACCAGCGGCTCAGCGTTAAAGGGCCAAGAGACCCAGTACTTC
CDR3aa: CATSGSALKGQETQYF

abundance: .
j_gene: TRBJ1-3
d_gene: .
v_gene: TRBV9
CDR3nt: TGTGCCAGCAGCGTCACTACAGGTGATCTCTCCTCTGGAAACACCATATATTTT
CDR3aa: CASSVTTGDLSSGNTIYF

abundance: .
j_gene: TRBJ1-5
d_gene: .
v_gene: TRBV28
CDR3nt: TGTGCCAGCAATGAGGGGTTAACTCAGCCCCAGCATTTT
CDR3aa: CASNEGLTQPQHF

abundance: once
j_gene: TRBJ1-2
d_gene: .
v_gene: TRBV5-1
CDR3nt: TGCGCCAGCAGCTTGGTCGGGGGGGGCGAGGCTGAAGGCTACACCTTC
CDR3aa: CASSLVGGGEAEGYTF

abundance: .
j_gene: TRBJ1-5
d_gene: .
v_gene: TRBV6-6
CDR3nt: TGTGCCAGCAGTTACGGTGAGGCTTACAATCAGCCCCAGCATTTT
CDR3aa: CASSYGEAYNQPQHF

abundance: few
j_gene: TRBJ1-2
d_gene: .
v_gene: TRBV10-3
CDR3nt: TGTGCCTTCTATGGGGGGGGAAGCTATGGCTACACCTTC
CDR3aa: CAFYGGGSYGYTF

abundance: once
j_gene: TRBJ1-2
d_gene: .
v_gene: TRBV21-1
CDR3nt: TGTGCCAGCAGCAAATCTGGGGGACGAGGCTATGGCTACACCTTC
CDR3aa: CASSKSGGRGYGYTF

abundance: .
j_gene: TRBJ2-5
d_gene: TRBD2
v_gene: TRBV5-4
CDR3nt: TGTGCCAGCACCTCTCGGACTAGCGGGCAAGAGACCCAGTACTTC
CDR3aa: CASTSRTSGQETQYF

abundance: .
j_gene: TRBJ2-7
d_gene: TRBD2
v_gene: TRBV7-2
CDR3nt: TGTGCCAGCAGCCTCAGCGGGGGTTCCGTCGGCGAGCAGTACTTC
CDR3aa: CASSLSGGSVGEQYF

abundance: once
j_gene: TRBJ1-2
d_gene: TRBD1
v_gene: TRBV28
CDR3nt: TGTGCCAGCAGTTTACCAACCCCAGGGGGCGGGTACGGTGCCGGCTACACCTTC
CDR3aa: CASSLPTPGGGYGAGYTF

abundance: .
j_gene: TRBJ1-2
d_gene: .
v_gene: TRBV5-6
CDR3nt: TGTGCCAGCAGCTTGCCCCTCGACAGGCCCACCTCCGATGGCTACACCTTC
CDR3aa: CASSLPLDRPTSDGYTF

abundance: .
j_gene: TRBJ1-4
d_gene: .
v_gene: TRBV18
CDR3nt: TGTGCCAGCTCACCACCAGGGGCATACGAAAAACTGTTTTTT
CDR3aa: CASSPPGAYEKLFF

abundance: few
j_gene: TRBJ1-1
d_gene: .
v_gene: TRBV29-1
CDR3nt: TGCAGCGTTGGCTCCTACCTGAACACTGAAGCTTTCTTT
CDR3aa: CSVGSYLNTEAFF

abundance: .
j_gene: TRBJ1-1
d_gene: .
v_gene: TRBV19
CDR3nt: TGTGCCAGTAGTCCCGGAGGAGGCTTCGGGAAGAACACTGAAGCTTTCTTT
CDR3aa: CASSPGGGFGKNTEAFF

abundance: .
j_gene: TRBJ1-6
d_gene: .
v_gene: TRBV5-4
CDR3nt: TGTGCCAGCAGCCTGGACGGGGGTTGGGGAAATTCACCCCTCCACTTT
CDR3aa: CASSLDGGWGNSPLHF

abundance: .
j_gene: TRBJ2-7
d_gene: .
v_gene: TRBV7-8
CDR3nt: TGTGCCAGCAGCTTAGAAAGGGGGACCTATTACGAGCAGTACTTC
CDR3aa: CASSLERGTYYEQYF

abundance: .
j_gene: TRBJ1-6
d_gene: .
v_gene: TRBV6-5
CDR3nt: TGTGCCAGCAGTTACTCTAGGGTTAACTATAATTCACCCCTCCACTTT
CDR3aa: CASSYSRVNYNSPLHF

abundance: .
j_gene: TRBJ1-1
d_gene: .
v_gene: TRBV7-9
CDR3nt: TGTGCCAGCAGCTTCGGCGGGGGGGTAAGCACTGAAGCTTTCTTT
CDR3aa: CASSFGGGVSTEAFF

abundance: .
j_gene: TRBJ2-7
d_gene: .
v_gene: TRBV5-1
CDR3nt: TGCGCCAGCAGCCGCACAGGATATTACGAGCAGTACTTC
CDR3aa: CASSRTGYYEQYF

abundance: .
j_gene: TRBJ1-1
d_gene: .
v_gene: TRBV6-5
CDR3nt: TGTGCCAGCAGTTACCAGGGGATGAACACTGAAGCTTTCTTT
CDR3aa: CASSYQGMNTEAFF